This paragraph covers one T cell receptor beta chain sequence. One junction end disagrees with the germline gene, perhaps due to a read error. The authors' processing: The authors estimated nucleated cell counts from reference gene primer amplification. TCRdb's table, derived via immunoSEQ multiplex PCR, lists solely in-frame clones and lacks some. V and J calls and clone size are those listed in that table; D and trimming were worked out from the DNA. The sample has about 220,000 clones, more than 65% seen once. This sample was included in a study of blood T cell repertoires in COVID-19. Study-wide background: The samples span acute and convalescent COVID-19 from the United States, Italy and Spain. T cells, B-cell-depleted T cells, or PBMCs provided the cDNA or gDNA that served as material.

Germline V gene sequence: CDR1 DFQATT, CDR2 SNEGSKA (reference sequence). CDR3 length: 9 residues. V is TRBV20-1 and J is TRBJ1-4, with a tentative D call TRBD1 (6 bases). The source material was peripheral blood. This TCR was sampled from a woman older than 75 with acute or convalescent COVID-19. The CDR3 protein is CSVDRQGLF. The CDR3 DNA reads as TGCAGTGTAGACAGGCAAGGACTTTTT.